This T cell receptor (beta chain) was recorded in a study of monozygotic twins with inflammatory bowel disease. General study points: Backing was not found for a single strong signal or clonotype associated with IBD. By inverse Simpson index, TCRbeta diversity was lower in IBD patients than in healthy co-twins.

The length of the CDR3 is 15 residues. Germline values: CDR1 WSHSY, CDR2 SAAADI. About this clonotype: Its antigen is unknown.

Two nested PCRs, roughly 17 and 9 cycles, amplified TCRalpha and TCRbeta cDNA. TCRdb re-called the 5' RACE reads; every CDR3 protein appears as one record, without DNA. In all, the sample yields 300,000 to 350,000 distinct CDR3 sequences. The origin of this receptor is a human donor with ulcerative colitis or Crohn's disease, or a healthy co-twin of an affected twin (not recorded which). The J gene is TRBJ2-7, the V gene TRBV10-2; TCRdb's D call, TRBD2, is unchecked because there is no DNA. Sequencing input: blood. CDR3 in amino acids: CASSEILAGGSEQYF.